This entry lists 29 T cell receptor beta chains sequenced from one sample in a study of OX40 agonist ivuxolimab in advanced cancers. The method was immunoSEQ multiplex PCR; TCRdb's version includes in-frame clones alone and lacks a portion of them. The repertoire consists of 65,000 to 75,000 clones, with roughly 90% occurring once and the leading ten covering around 0.4%. Specimen: CD4+ or CD8+ T cells sorted from blood, collected in a trial of the OX40 agonist ivuxolimab. Receptors originate from an adult with an advanced solid tumor such as melanoma, head and neck, liver or kidney cancer.

The chain joins TRBV5-1 to TRBJ1-1, with D perhaps TRBD1 (6 bases). Germline CDR1 SGHRS, CDR2 YFSETQ. This CDR3 spans 17 amino acids. Trimming cost V 3 bases and J 0 bases, with 18 bases left between them. For the CDR3, the DNA is TGCGCCAGCAGCTCGGCGCGGGACAACCAGATGAACACTGAAGCTTTCTTT. As protein: CASSSARDNQMNTEAFF.

This sequence joins TRBV2 and TRBJ2-1, with D hard to call. The CDR3 has 12 amino acids. V was shortened by 6 bases and J by 7 bases, with 10 bases between the two germline ends. Germline loops: CDR1 SNHLY, CDR2 FYNNEI. The CDR3 coding sequence is TGTGCCAGCAGGACGGACCATAATGAGCAGTTCTTC. Its protein is CASRTDHNEQFF. Full variable domain (rest looked up from reference TRBV2 and TRBJ2-1): EPEVTQTPSHQVTQMGQEVILRCVPISNHLYFYWYRQILGQKVEFLVSFYNNEISEKSEIFDDQFSVERPDGSNFTLKIRSTKLEDSAMYFCASRTDHNEQFFGPGTRLTVL.

In this sample, this clone turned up a few times. The rearrangement uses TRBV4-1 and TRBJ1-1; a weak D match, TRBD1 (5 bases). The V gene's germline CDR1 is MGHRA and CDR2 YSYEKL. V lost 1 base and J lost 5, with 14 bases in between. The CDR3 totals 15 residues. CDR3 sequence reads: CASSQVGAVGTEAFF. The CDR3 DNA sequence: TGCGCCAGCAGCCAAGTCGGGGCTGTGGGTACTGAAGCTTTCTTT.

This clone was picked up one time. This sequence joins TRBV29-1 and TRBJ1-2; 9 positions match TRBD1. With 7 bases clipped from V and 7 bases from J, the junction kept 7 bases outside the gene matches. CDR3 length: 12 amino acids. Germline V gene sequence: CDR1 SQVTM, CDR2 ANQGSEA. The CDR3 sequence is CSGVQGAGGYTF. The CDR3 DNA reads as TGCAGCGGGGTACAGGGGGCAGGTGGCTACACCTTC. Filled out from reference TRBV29-1 and TRBJ1-2, the complete variable domain reads SAVISQKPSRDICQRGTSLTIQCQVDSQVTMMFWYRQQPGQSLTLIATANQGSEATYESGFVIDKFPISRPNLTFSTLTVSNMSPEDSSIYLCSGVQGAGGYTFGSGTRLTVV.

The chain employs TRBV6-5 and TRBJ2-3, with 8 bases lining up with TRBD2. The CDR3 length is 15 residues. J gave up 2 bases and V 3 bases, and 4 bases lay outside the gene matches. Germline assignment: CDR1 MNHEY and CDR2 SVGAGI. The CDR3 nucleotides are TGTGCCAGCAGTTATAGCGGGGCGAACACAGATACGCAGTATTTT. This translates into CASSYSGANTDTQYF.

V and J are TRBV18 and TRBJ2-5, with TRBD1 matching 8 bases. Germline trimming cut 4 bases from V and 2 bases from J; bases unmatched to any gene: 6. Germline loops: CDR1 KGHSH, CDR2 LQKENI. The CDR3 consists of 15 residues. The CDR3 protein is CASSLRDRRQETQYF. CDR3 DNA sequence: TGTGCCAGCTCACTCCGGGACAGGCGACAAGAGACCCAGTACTTC.

This sequence joins TRBV7-9 and TRBJ2-2, with 14 bases lining up with TRBD2. Germline values: CDR1 SEHNR, CDR2 FQNEAQ (reference sequence). J gave up 8 bases and V 4 bases, and 3 bases lay outside the gene matches. The length of the CDR3 is 15 residues. The CDR3 DNA is TGTGCCAGCAGCTCGGGACTAGCGGGAGCTGGGGAGCTGTTTTTT. Its protein is CASSSGLAGAGELFF.

V and J are TRBV11-2 and TRBJ2-3; D may be TRBD2 (6 bases). This CDR3 is built from 14 residues. Trimming left V 3 bases short and J 8 bases short, with 15 bases between. From germline, CDR1 is SGHAT and CDR2 FQNNGV. The CDR3 coding sequence is TGTGCCAGCAGCTTGGCCATGGACGGGGGTACGCAGTATTTT. This encodes CASSLAMDGGTQYF.

V gene TRBV19 combines with J gene TRBJ2-7, with 10 bases fitting TRBD2. Germline CDR1 is LNHDA and CDR2 is SQIVND (reference sequence). The CDR3 spans 15 residues. J gave up 3 bases and V 2 bases, and 4 bases lay outside the gene matches. In DNA, the CDR3 is TGTGCCAGTAGTATACTGGTAGCGGGAGGCTACGAGCAGTACTTC. Translated, it gives CASSILVAGGYEQYF.

This chain uses TRBV27 with TRBJ1-1, with 7 bases lining up with TRBD1. This CDR3 is 14 amino acids long. V shed 5 bases and J 1 base; nucleotides not matched to a gene: 4. Germline V CDR1 and CDR2: MNHEY, SMNVEV (reference sequence). CDR3: CASSVDRWNTEAFF. Here the CDR3 DNA reads TGTGCCAGCAGTGTGGACAGGTGGAACACTGAAGCTTTCTTT.

This chain links TRBV6-4 with TRBJ2-6; D gene unclear. The germline V gene has CDR1 MRHNA and CDR2 SNTAGT. This CDR3 is built from 17 residues. V gave up 3 bases and J gave up 0 bases, with 12 bases separating them. The CDR3 DNA is TGTGCCAGCAGTGAATCCCCCGCCCGCTCTGGGGCCAACGTCCTGACTTTC. Encoded protein: CASSESPARSGANVLTF.

The chain joins TRBV11-1 to TRBJ1-1; D might be TRBD1 (6 bases). The CDR3 covers 15 residues. Trimming took 2 bases from V and 8 from J, leaving 18 bases between them. Germline V gene lookup returns CDR1 SGHAT and CDR2 FQDESV (reference sequence). DNA of the CDR3: TGTGCCAGCAGCTTACGATCCTTACTGGGGACAGAAGCTTTCTTT. Translation gives CASSLRSLLGTEAFF.

J is TRBJ1-2 and V is TRBV28, with D perhaps matching TRBD1 (6 bases). This CDR3 has 15 residues. Germline V gene data show CDR1 as MDHEN and CDR2 as SYDVKM. The V end lost 3 bases, the J end lost 0 bases, and 11 bases lay between the germline ends. CDR3 in DNA: TGTGCCAGCAGTTTGCAGGGGATGACTAACTATGGCTACACCTTC. It specifies CASSLQGMTNYGYTF.

CDR3 bases: TGTGCCAGCACCACCAGGGTGGGCGAGCAGTACTTC. Translated, it gives CASTTRVGEQYF. The chain recombines TRBV6-5 with TRBJ2-7; possible D gene TRBD1, 5 bases. The CDR3 extends over 12 amino acids. V lost 7 bases and J lost 6, with 13 bases in between. Germline V gene data show CDR1 as MNHEY and CDR2 as SVGAGI.

V and J are TRBV4-1 and TRBJ1-5; 9 bases match TRBD1. Germline CDR1 and CDR2: MGHRA and YSYEKL. The CDR3 is made up of 16 amino acids. Trimming removed 1 base from V and 3 bases from J; junction bases left unmatched: 4. The CDR3 coding sequence is TGCGCCAGCAGCCAAGCCGGGACAGGGATCAATCAGCCCCAGCATTTT. Its translation is CASSQAGTGINQPQHF.

V and J are TRBV9 and TRBJ1-2, with 8 bases aligning to TRBD1. The CDR3 consists of 17 residues. V lost 0 bases and J lost 2; bases outside the gene matches: 9. The germline V gene has CDR1 SGDLS and CDR2 YYNGEE. The CDR3 DNA is TGTGCCAGCAGCGTAGGCCCCGGGACAGGAAACAACTATGGCTACACCTTC. Its translation: CASSVGPGTGNNYGYTF.

The chain is built from TRBV15 and TRBJ2-6, with D perhaps matching TRBD2 (5 bases). Trimming shortened V by 0 bases and J by 2 bases, and 5 bases separated the two germline ends. The CDR3 spans 15 residues. Germline V gene sequence: CDR1 LNHNV, CDR2 YYDKDF (reference sequence). The CDR3 sequence: CATSRDGAGANVLTF. DNA of the CDR3: TGTGCCACCAGCAGAGACGGGGCTGGGGCCAACGTCCTGACTTTC.

The V gene is TRBV7-9, the J gene TRBJ2-7; D ambiguous. Trimming took off 0 bases at V and 6 bases at J, with 3 bases between the two ends. CDR3 size: 11 residues. Germline V gene lookup returns CDR1 SEHNR and CDR2 FQNEAQ (reference sequence). The CDR3 DNA follows: TGTGCCAGCAGCTTAGCTGTCGAGCAGTACTTC. Its protein is CASSLAVEQYF.

The V gene is TRBV10-1, the J gene TRBJ2-2; no definite D call. CDR3 size: 13 residues. Germline loops: CDR1 WNHNN, CDR2 SYGVQD (reference sequence). The ends were cut back, 10 bases at V and 3 bases at J, with 12 bases in the middle. The CDR3 coding sequence is TGCGCCACCCAAGTGGGGTACACCGGGGAGCTGTTTTTT. Translation: CATQVGYTGELFF.

The V gene is TRBV10-3, the J gene TRBJ1-1; D gene ambiguous. Germline values: CDR1 ENHRY, CDR2 SYGVKD. The ends were cut back, 7 bases at V and 2 bases at J, with 11 bases in the middle. This CDR3 has 13 residues. CDR3 sequence: CAIIKDLNTEAFF. The CDR3 DNA follows: TGTGCCATCATAAAGGACCTAAACACTGAAGCTTTCTTT.

The V and J genes are TRBV19 and TRBJ2-5, with D possibly matching TRBD1 (5 bases). The V gene's germline CDR1 is LNHDA and CDR2 SQIVND (reference sequence). Between the trimmed V and J ends, which lost 3 bases and 2 bases, there was a span of 7 bases. The CDR3 totals 13 residues. The CDR3 DNA is TGTGCCAGTAGTATCCGACAGCAAGAGACCCAGTACTTC. Encoded protein: CASSIRQQETQYF.

The chain is built from TRBV11-2 and TRBJ2-3; D gene unclear. V was trimmed by 5 bases and J by 4 bases, leaving 7 bases between them. The germline gives CDR1 SGHAT, CDR2 FQNNGV. The CDR3 consists of 12 residues. The CDR3 reads CASSHNSDTQYF. The DNA of the CDR3 is TGTGCCAGCAGCCACAATTCAGATACGCAGTATTTT.

The genes are TRBV18 and TRBJ2-5; tentatively, D is TRBD2 (6 bases). V was cut by 6 bases and J by 4 bases, with 12 bases left in between. Germline V lookup: CDR1 KGHSH, CDR2 LQKENI. The CDR3 length is 13 residues. CDR3 sequence: CASSSTRLETQYF. DNA of the CDR3: TGTGCCAGCTCGTCGACTAGGTTAGAGACCCAGTACTTC.

The chain combines TRBV27 with TRBJ2-7, with TRBD2 matching 7 bases. The CDR3 has 17 amino acids. Germline V gene lookup returns CDR1 MNHEY and CDR2 SMNVEV (reference sequence). The junction had 10 bases not matched to a gene; V was cut back by 0 bases and J by 2 bases. This chain's CDR3 is CASSLSWPSGYAYEQYF. The CDR3 DNA follows: TGTGCCAGCAGTTTATCTTGGCCTAGCGGTTACGCCTACGAGCAGTACTTC.

The CDR3 region is CASSTQTGAGTEAFF. The CDR3 DNA sequence: TGTGCCAGTAGTACTCAAACAGGGGCTGGCACTGAAGCTTTCTTT. The V gene is TRBV19, the J gene TRBJ1-1; 7 bases are shared with TRBD1. This CDR3 region has 15 residues. V was clipped by 4 bases and J by 4 bases; unmatched bases: 9. Germline V gene lookup returns CDR1 LNHDA and CDR2 SQIVND (reference sequence).

The CDR3 nucleotides are TGTGCCATCCAGGATGTTGGAAACACCATATATTTT. It specifies CAIQDVGNTIYF. The chain links TRBV10-3 to TRBJ1-3; no firm D call. The CDR3 spans 12 residues. Trimming pared 8 bases from V and 3 bases from J, leaving 8 bases between. Germline V lookup: CDR1 ENHRY, CDR2 SYGVKD.

The chain couples TRBV7-6 to TRBJ2-2; D possibly uses TRBD1 or TRBD2 (5 bases each). There are 15 residues in the CDR3. Trimming shortened V by 4 bases and J by 2 bases, and 11 bases separated the two germline ends. Germline-derived CDR1 and CDR2 are SGHVS and FNYEAQ. CDR3 DNA: TGTGCCAGCAGCTCATCCGGGACCAACACCGGGGAGCTGTTTTTT. Amino acids: CASSSSGTNTGELFF.

The chain combines TRBV10-3 with TRBJ2-5; the D is unclear. V was pared by 4 bases and J by 5 bases, with 11 bases between. The CDR3 is 13 residues long. Germline assignment: CDR1 ENHRY and CDR2 SYGVKD. CDR3 sequence (DNA): TGTGCCATCAGTGGCGCAGATCCGGAGACCCAGTACTTC. Translation gives CAISGADPETQYF.

The rearrangement uses TRBV4-2 and TRBJ2-3; TRBD2 aligns across 13 bases. This CDR3 spans 18 amino acids. In germline, CDR1 is LGHNA, CDR2 YNFKEQ. V shed 6 bases and J 4 bases; nucleotides not matched to a gene: 13. The CDR3 DNA reads TGTGCCAGCAGACAGACGGCGGGACTAGCGGGATGGGCAGATACGCAGTATTTT. Translating it yields CASRQTAGLAGWADTQYF.